One sample yielded the 14 T cell receptor beta chains listed below, sequenced in a study of blood T cell repertoires in COVID-19. Sequencing was performed with immunoSEQ multiplex PCR; in TCRdb, only in-frame clones are kept and a portion is missing. The data show about 180,000 clones, around 80% seen once. Sequenced input: PBMCs or T cells enriched from blood (not recorded which). The receptors come from a man in his 60s who had been exposed to COVID-19.

About this clone: One end of the junction is discordant with germline, which a read error may explain. The chain has TRBV7-8 and TRBJ2-4; 8 bases match TRBD2. CDR1 is SGHVS, CDR2 FQNEAQ, per germline. The CDR3 is 14 amino acids. In DNA form, the CDR3 reads TGTGCCAGCAGCTCCAGGACCGGGACTAGGAAACAGTATTTC. Its protein is CASSSRTGTRKQYF.

The chain is built from TRBV24-1 and TRBJ1-5; TRBD1 agrees at 8 bases. V shed 4 bases and J 5 bases; nucleotides not matched to a gene: 9. The CDR3 is 16 residues long. Germline CDR1 KGHDR, CDR2 SFDVKD. CDR3: CATSDRRTGRDQPQHF. In DNA form, the CDR3 reads TGTGCCACCAGTGACAGGAGGACAGGGCGAGATCAGCCCCAGCATTTT.

This chain joins TRBV27 and TRBJ1-6; D possibly corresponds to TRBD1 (6 bases). This CDR3 is 16 amino acids long. Germline assignment: CDR1 MNHEY and CDR2 SMNVEV (reference sequence). V was pared by 6 bases and J by 3 bases, with 15 bases between. CDR3 sequence: CASREEPGVYNSPLHF. Written as DNA, the CDR3 is TGTGCCAGCAGGGAAGAACCAGGGGTCTATAATTCACCCCTCCACTTT.

The CDR3 is CASSERTGGLEAFF. The CDR3 nucleotides are TGCGCCAGCAGTGAACGGACAGGGGGGCTCGAAGCTTTCTTT. The V and J genes are TRBV10-1 and TRBJ1-1, with 10 bases matching TRBD1. Germline CDR1 WNHNN, CDR2 SYGVQD (reference sequence). The CDR3 length is 14 residues. The J segment lost 8 bases and the V segment lost 3 bases, leaving 6 bases of the junction unmatched.

The chain links TRBV19 to TRBJ2-3, with TRBD2 identical over 7 bases. V lost 3 bases, J lost 0 bases, and 6 bases stayed unmatched. Germline CDR1 LNHDA, CDR2 SQIVND (reference sequence). CDR3 length equals 16 residues. CDR3 region: CASSILSGGSTDTQYF. As DNA, the CDR3 is TGTGCCAGTAGTATTCTGTCGGGAGGAAGCACAGATACGCAGTATTTT.

The chain carries TRBV19 and TRBJ2-7; 12 positions match TRBD1. CDR3 length equals 15 residues. CDR1 is LNHDA and CDR2 is SQIVND in the germline V gene (reference sequence). Trimming removed 3 bases from V and 6 bases from J; junction bases left unmatched: 6. CDR3 loop: CASSILGQGAVEQYF. CDR3 sequence (DNA): TGTGCCAGTAGTATTTTGGGACAGGGGGCGGTCGAGCAGTACTTC.

The chain links TRBV6-5 to TRBJ2-5; 7 bases map to TRBD2. Per germline, CDR1 MNHEY and CDR2 SVGAGI. V was pared by 2 bases and J by 3 bases, with 6 bases of the junction left unmatched. This CDR3 has 15 amino acids. The CDR3 DNA sequence: TGTGCCAGCAGTTACACAGAGACTAGCAAAGAGACCCAGTACTTC. This codes for CASSYTETSKETQYF.

The CDR3 nucleotides are TGCGCCAGCAGCCCGACTAGCGGGACTAACACCGGGGAGCTGTTTTTT. It specifies CASSPTSGTNTGELFF. The V call is TRBV5-1, the J call TRBJ2-2, with 11 bases fitting TRBD2. This CDR3 region has 16 residues. Germline CDR1 and CDR2: SGHRS and YFSETQ. V trimming: 4 bases; J trimming: 2 bases; junction bases outside the gene matches: 4.

The chain links TRBV27 to TRBJ2-7; D is unclear. The CDR3 is made up of 12 amino acids. V was clipped by 6 bases and J by 4 bases, with 10 bases between them. Germline assignment: CDR1 MNHEY and CDR2 SMNVEV (reference sequence). CDR3 DNA: TGTGCCAGCAGAACAGTAAGATACGAGCAGTACTTC. This codes for CASRTVRYEQYF.

This rearrangement joins TRBV12-3 or TRBV12-4 to TRBJ1-2; weak D call: TRBD1 (5 bases). Between the trimmed V and J ends, which lost 2 bases and 4 bases, there was a span of 8 bases. CDR3 size: 13 residues. The CDR3 coding sequence is TGTGCCAGCAGTTTACGGGGACTCTATGGCTACACCTTC. Translated: CASSLRGLYGYTF.

The chain links TRBV6-4 to TRBJ2-1; no definite D call. The V and J ends lost 2 bases and 7 bases respectively, with 12 bases between them. Germline values: CDR1 MRHNA, CDR2 SNTAGT. This CDR3 is built from 14 residues. The CDR3 coding sequence is TGTGCCAGCAGTGACCTCTTTTTGGCTAATGAGCAGTTCTTC. Translation gives CASSDLFLANEQFF.

Details on this clone: Other DNA variants within this sample encode the same CDR3. The chain employs TRBV6-5 and TRBJ1-1; no clear D gene. CDR3 length equals 15 residues. Germline CDR1 MNHEY, CDR2 SVGAGI. The V end lost 2 bases, the J end lost 0 bases, and 10 bases lay between the germline ends. In nucleotides, the CDR3 is TGTGCCAGCAGTTACGGATCAGGCCTGAACACTGAAGCTTTCTTT. This codes for CASSYGSGLNTEAFF.

This clone appeared a single time. The rearrangement uses TRBV5-1 and TRBJ1-1; 9 positions match TRBD1. J was trimmed by 1 base and V by 1 base; bases with no gene match: 8. This CDR3 has 17 residues. Looked up from germline, CDR1 is SGHRS and CDR2 is YFSETQ. This CDR3 is CASSLMGQGSANTEAFF. Written as DNA, the CDR3 is TGCGCCAGCAGCTTGATGGGACAGGGATCCGCGAACACTGAAGCTTTCTTT. Full variable domain (rest looked up from reference TRBV5-1 and TRBJ1-1): KAGVTQTPRYLIKTRGQQVTLSCSPISGHRSVSWYQQTPGQGLQFLFEYFSETQRNKGNFPGRFSGRQFSNSRSEMNVSTLELGDSALYLCASSLMGQGSANTEAFFGQGTRLTVV.

The chain has TRBV29-1 and TRBJ2-1; tentative D call: TRBD2 (5 bases). With 5 bases removed from V and 8 bases from J, the gap between germline ends came to 10 bases. This CDR3 region has 11 residues. Germline CDR1 is SQVTM and CDR2 is ANQGSEA. The CDR3 spells CSVKRVDEQFF. DNA for the CDR3: TGCAGCGTTAAGAGGGTGGATGAGCAGTTCTTC.